One and the same sample provided the 30 T cell receptor beta chains below, sequenced in a study of T-cell reconstitution after alpha-beta-depleted transplantation in children. Library preparation (for TCRbeta) was performed with unique molecular identifiers. MiXCR, applied by TCRdb to the PCR reads, yields one record per CDR3 protein. Of around 410,000 distinct CDR3 sequences in the sample, around 9.9% were seen once. The input for sequencing was PBMCs from the stem cell graft donor, taken from the stem cell graft. The origin of the receptors is a human donor who donated a stem cell graft to a child with acute myeloid leukemia.

V gene TRBV20-1 combines with J gene TRBJ1-4; D call uncertain. V was pared by 6 bases and J by 5 bases, with 10 bases between. The CDR3 runs to 12 residues. Germline values: CDR1 DFQATT, CDR2 SNEGSKA (reference sequence). CDR3 nucleotides: TGCAGTGCGCCGACTGAGAATGAAAAACTGTTTTTT. Translating it yields CSAPTENEKLFF.

The rearrangement uses TRBV20-1 and TRBJ2-5, with 8 bases aligning to TRBD1. Germline V gene sequence: CDR1 DFQATT, CDR2 SNEGSKA (reference sequence). The CDR3 runs 15 residues. With V trimmed by 0 bases and J by 4 bases, 7 bases remained unmatched. CDR3 nucleotides: TGCAGTGCTAGAGAGGCCAGGGGGCTGGGAGAGACCCAGTACTTC. It is translated as CSAREARGLGETQYF.

V gene TRBV5-1 combines with J gene TRBJ2-7, with a possible D match to TRBD2 (5 bases). CDR1 SGHRS and CDR2 YFSETQ come from the germline V gene. The CDR3 is made up of 14 amino acids. Trimming left V 0 bases short and J 2 bases short, with 9 bases between. CDR3: CASSLVDGTYEQYF. The CDR3 DNA follows: TGCGCCAGCAGCTTGGTGGACGGGACCTACGAGCAGTACTTC.

V and J are TRBV6-4 and TRBJ2-2, with 10 bases fitting TRBD1. Germline V CDR1 and CDR2: MRHNA, SNTAGT. J gave up 4 bases and V 6 bases, and 8 bases lay outside the gene matches. The CDR3 runs to 16 residues. CDR3 DNA sequence: TGTGCCAGCAGGAGGACAGGGGGAACGGGCACCGGGGAGCTGTTTTTT. Translating it yields CASRRTGGTGTGELFF.

The V and J genes are TRBV11-1 and TRBJ2-7; D assignment may be TRBD1 or TRBD2 (6 bases each). This CDR3 contains 18 residues. Per germline, CDR1 SGHAT and CDR2 FQDESV (reference sequence). Trimming shortened V by 4 bases and J by 4 bases, and 26 bases separated the two germline ends. As DNA, the CDR3 is TGTGCCAGCAGCTCCCATCCCAGCATTGGGGGGCGCCGGTACGAGCAGTACTTC. Encoded protein: CASSSHPSIGGRRYEQYF.

In this sample, this clonotype turned up a few times. The chain uses TRBV20-1 and TRBJ1-1; 7 bases fit TRBD1. Germline CDR1 DFQATT, CDR2 SNEGSKA (reference sequence). The V and J ends lost 6 bases and 1 base, in that order; junction bases with no gene match: 2. There are 12 residues in the CDR3. This CDR3 is CSADRQNTEAFF. The CDR3, as DNA: TGCAGTGCGGACAGGCAGAACACTGAAGCTTTCTTT.

This clonotype was observed a few times. The chain combines TRBV12-3 or TRBV12-4 with TRBJ1-3; a possible D gene is TRBD1 (6 bases). The CDR3 loop spans 15 amino acids. Trimming removed 11 bases at V and 0 bases at J, with 17 bases between. The CDR3 bases are TGTGCCGGAACCGGGCCAGGGGCCTCTGGAAACACCATATATTTT. Translated: CAGTGPGASGNTIYF.

CDR3 residues: CSVTPRQGAVPDTQYF. In DNA, the CDR3 is TGCAGTGTCACTCCCCGACAGGGAGCAGTTCCAGATACGCAGTATTTT. The chain has TRBV20-1 and TRBJ2-3, with TRBD1 matching 7 bases. The CDR3 loop spans 16 amino acids. Trimming cost V 7 bases and J 4 bases; bases outside gene matches: 17. Germline loops: CDR1 DFQATT, CDR2 SNEGSKA (reference sequence).

The V call is TRBV28, the J call TRBJ2-1; 15 nucleotides match TRBD2. Germline CDR1 is MDHEN and CDR2 is SYDVKM. The CDR3 has 19 amino acids. V shed 5 bases and J 7 bases; nucleotides not matched to a gene: 15. The CDR3 region is CASSKRTSGRGVGWNEQFF. CDR3 in DNA: TGTGCCAGCAGTAAAAGGACTAGCGGGAGGGGGGTCGGTTGGAATGAGCAGTTCTTC.

The J gene is TRBJ1-2, the V gene TRBV6-2 or TRBV6-3; D is ambiguous. V was cut by 7 bases and J by 4 bases, with 4 bases left in between. The germline CDR1 and CDR2 sequences are MNHEY and SVGEGT. The CDR3 consists of 10 residues. The CDR3 nucleotides are TGTGCCAGCAAGAGCTATGGCTACACCTTC. It translates to CASKSYGYTF.

This clonotype was recorded at least ten times. V is TRBV24-1 and J is TRBJ2-1; 10 bases map to TRBD2. Germline V CDR1 and CDR2: KGHDR, SFDVKD. V shed 6 bases and J 3 bases; nucleotides not matched to a gene: 7. The length of the CDR3 is 16 residues. The CDR3 region is CATSPSGTSDYNEQFF. The DNA for the CDR3 is TGTGCCACCAGTCCTTCCGGGACTAGCGACTACAATGAGCAGTTCTTC.

This clonotype was recorded many times. The V and J genes are TRBV20-1 and TRBJ2-2; 7 nucleotides agree with TRBD1. The germline V gene has CDR1 DFQATT and CDR2 SNEGSKA (reference sequence). The CDR3 sequence is 12 residues long. V gave up 4 bases and J gave up 8 bases; unmatched junction bases: 4. Here the CDR3 reads CSANRQGGELFF. The DNA for the CDR3 is TGCAGTGCTAACAGACAGGGAGGGGAGCTGTTTTTT.

This clonotype was seen more than once but under ten times. V usage is TRBV20-1 and J usage is TRBJ2-2; 7 nucleotides line up with TRBD1. Looked up from germline, CDR1 is DFQATT and CDR2 is SNEGSKA (reference sequence). Trimming at V came to 1 base and at J to 4 bases, leaving 6 bases not matched to a gene. This CDR3 contains 15 residues. CDR3 in amino acids: CSARAGQRLTGELFF. CDR3 coding DNA: TGCAGTGCTAGAGCGGGACAGAGGCTCACCGGGGAGCTGTTTTTT.

This clonotype was counted only a few times. The chain employs TRBV29-1 and TRBJ2-1; TRBD1 or TRBD2 may be the D gene (5 bases each). The V end lost 4 bases, the J end lost 6 bases, and 16 bases lay between the germline ends. This CDR3 region has 14 residues. CDR1 SQVTM and CDR2 ANQGSEA come from the germline V gene. CDR3 region: CSVVSSGARNEQFF. CDR3 coding DNA: TGCAGCGTTGTTTCCTCCGGGGCCCGCAATGAGCAGTTCTTC.

This clonotype came up many times. The genes are TRBV3-1 and TRBJ1-3; possible D gene TRBD1, 6 bases. The V gene's germline CDR1 is LGHDT and CDR2 YNNKEL (reference sequence). Trimming left V 4 bases short and J 4 bases short, with 17 bases between. The CDR3 totals 16 residues. The CDR3 is CASSLTGHLDGNTIYF. CDR3 in DNA: TGTGCCAGCAGCCTCACGGGACACTTGGACGGAAACACCATATATTTT.

This clonotype showed up many times. The chain joins TRBV5-6 to TRBJ2-7, with D unresolved. The CDR3 has 12 amino acids. The V gene's germline CDR1 is SGHDT and CDR2 YYEEEE. Trimming removed 1 base from V and 4 bases from J, with 6 bases in between. This chain's CDR3 is CASSLTRYEQYF. CDR3 bases: TGTGCCAGCAGCTTGACGCGGTACGAGCAGTACTTC.

This chain links TRBV4-2 with TRBJ1-1, with TRBD1 matching over 7 bases. Trimming cost V 6 bases and J 4 bases; bases outside gene matches: 5. In germline, CDR1 is LGHNA, CDR2 YNFKEQ. This CDR3 region has 13 residues. CDR3 residues: CASRAPGGTEAFF. In DNA form, the CDR3 reads TGTGCCAGCAGGGCCCCAGGGGGCACTGAAGCTTTCTTT.

The sample holds a few counts of this clonotype. The chain has TRBV5-1 and TRBJ1-1; 10 bases match TRBD1. The junction had 3 bases not matched to a gene; V was cut back by 2 bases and J by 5 bases. Per germline, CDR1 SGHRS and CDR2 YFSETQ. This CDR3 is 14 amino acids long. The CDR3 DNA follows: TGCGCCAGCAGCTTTGGACAGGGGGTTACTGAAGCTTTCTTT. It encodes CASSFGQGVTEAFF.

The rearrangement links TRBV7-9 to TRBJ2-3; D is unresolved. Germline assignment: CDR1 SEHNR and CDR2 FQNEAQ (reference sequence). Trimming removed 2 bases from V and 6 bases from J, with 6 bases in between. The CDR3 sequence is 12 residues long. Here the CDR3 reads CASSLSADTQYF. The CDR3 nucleotides are TGTGCCAGCAGCTTATCTGCTGATACGCAGTATTTT. Full variable domain (remainder filled in from reference TRBV7-9 and TRBJ2-3): DTGVSQNPRHKITKRGQNVTFRCDPISEHNRLYWYRQTLGQGPEFLTYFQNEAQLEKSRLLSDRFSAERPKGSFSTLEIQRTEQGDSAMYLCASSLSADTQYFGPGTRLTVL.

This clonotype was seen only a few times. J is TRBJ2-1 and V is TRBV20-1; 7 positions match TRBD1. The CDR3 has 13 amino acids. V lost 3 bases to trimming and J lost 4 bases; unmatched junction nucleotides: 3. CDR1 is DFQATT and CDR2 is SNEGSKA in the germline V gene (reference sequence). CDR3 sequence reads: CSASGTAYNEQFF. The CDR3 DNA reads TGCAGTGCTAGTGGGACAGCATACAATGAGCAGTTCTTC.

This rearrangement joins TRBV12-3 or TRBV12-4 to TRBJ2-3; no clear D. Trimming removed 7 bases at V and 0 bases at J, with 11 bases between. The CDR3 extends over 14 amino acids. The CDR3 here is CASTLGFSTDTQYF. The CDR3 coding sequence is TGTGCCAGCACCCTGGGTTTCAGCACAGATACGCAGTATTTT.

The chain uses TRBV12-3 or TRBV12-4 and TRBJ2-5; 7 nucleotides match TRBD1. The V segment lost 5 bases and the J segment 5 bases; nucleotides outside the gene matches: 5. The CDR3 has 13 amino acids. The CDR3 is CASSRGQRETQYF. CDR3 bases: TGTGCCAGCAGTAGGGGACAGCGGGAGACCCAGTACTTC.

The rearrangement links TRBV20-1 to TRBJ2-3, with 10 bases matching TRBD2. Germline V gives CDR1 DFQATT, CDR2 SNEGSKA (reference sequence). Trimming cost V 0 bases and J 3 bases; bases outside gene matches: 12. The CDR3 is 18 residues long. CDR3 nucleotides: TGCAGTGCTAGAGATCCCAGCGGGAGGGCCCCACCAACAGATACGCAGTATTTT. It encodes CSARDPSGRAPPTDTQYF.

At least ten counts were recorded for this clonotype. V usage is TRBV9 and J usage is TRBJ2-2; 10 bases are a match to TRBD1. The CDR3 runs to 15 residues. Losses at the gene ends were 3 bases for V and 4 bases for J; bases not matched to a gene: 3. Germline loops: CDR1 SGDLS, CDR2 YYNGEE. The DNA of the CDR3 is TGTGCCAGCAGCGGCCGGGACAGGGGCACCGGGGAGCTGTTTTTT. The encoded protein is CASSGRDRGTGELFF.

This clonotype turned up a few times. The chain employs TRBV4-1 and TRBJ2-3, with 9 nucleotides matching TRBD2. Trimming took 4 bases from V and 4 from J; bases not matched to a gene: 6. Germline assignment: CDR1 MGHRA and CDR2 YSYEKL. The CDR3 length is 15 residues. The CDR3 reads CASSLIAGDPDTQYF. In nucleotides, the CDR3 is TGCGCCAGCAGCCTAATAGCGGGAGACCCAGATACGCAGTATTTT.

The rearrangement joins TRBV15 to TRBJ1-5; D possibly corresponds to TRBD1 (5 bases). Germline V gene lookup returns CDR1 LNHNV and CDR2 YYDKDF (reference sequence). Trimming shortened V by 0 bases and J by 4 bases, and 10 bases separated the two germline ends. This CDR3 has 15 residues. The CDR3 DNA follows: TGTGCCACCAGCAGAGATGGGGCCGGGAATCAGCCCCAGCATTTT. Encoded protein: CATSRDGAGNQPQHF. Variable domain in full (rest from reference TRBV15 and TRBJ1-5): DAMVIQNPRYQVTQFGKPVTLSCSQTLNHNVMYWYQQKSSQAPKLLFHYYDKDFNNEADTPDNFQSRRPNTSFCFLDIRSPGLGDTAMYLCATSRDGAGNQPQHFGDGTRLSIL.

This clonotype occurred many times. The chain recombines TRBV9 with TRBJ2-5, with D unclear. The V gene's germline CDR1 is SGDLS and CDR2 YYNGEE. The CDR3 runs to 14 residues. Trimming shortened V by 0 bases and J by 4 bases, and 10 bases separated the two germline ends. This CDR3 is CASSVGFGLETQYF. Here the CDR3 DNA reads TGTGCCAGCAGCGTAGGATTCGGGTTAGAGACCCAGTACTTC. The whole variable domain, remainder taken from reference TRBV9 and TRBJ2-5, is DSGVTQTPKHLITATGQRVTLRCSPRSGDLSVYWYQQSLDQGLQFLIQYYNGEERAKGNILERFSAQQFPDLHSELNLSSLELGDSALYFCASSVGFGLETQYFGPGTRLLVL.

The chain is built from TRBV6-5 and TRBJ2-1; 11 bases are a match to TRBD2. This CDR3 contains 17 residues. Germline CDR1 reads MNHEY; CDR2 reads SVGAGI. V lost 5 bases to trimming and J lost 7 bases; unmatched junction nucleotides: 13. DNA of the CDR3: TGTGCCAGCAGTCGCTCGGCCCTGACTAGCGGGACGAATGAGCAGTTCTTC. It specifies CASSRSALTSGTNEQFF.

V usage is TRBV20-1 and J usage is TRBJ1-2; a weak D match, TRBD1 (5 bases). V lost 4 bases and J lost 5, with 14 bases in between. The CDR3 length is 13 residues. Germline CDR1 and CDR2: DFQATT and SNEGSKA (reference sequence). DNA of the CDR3: TGCAGTGCTATCCCGCCAGGGCGGTATGGCTACACCTTC. Amino acid sequence: CSAIPPGRYGYTF.

J is TRBJ2-3 and V is TRBV24-1; 8 bases are shared with TRBD1. Germline lookup yields CDR1 KGHDR and CDR2 SFDVKD. The V segment lost 2 bases and the J segment 2 bases; nucleotides outside the gene matches: 5. This CDR3 region has 16 residues. The CDR3 region has the DNA TGTGCCACCAGTGATTACGGGACAGGTTCCACAGATACGCAGTATTTT. Translation gives CATSDYGTGSTDTQYF.